This TCR beta chain was observed in a study of T-cell reconstitution after alpha-beta-depleted transplantation in children. Whole-study findings and limits: Approximately two months post-transplant, alpha-beta T cells reportedly originated from several hundred expanded graft clones. T cells produced anew were the main source of T-cell counts and diversity one year after transplant. Recipient T cells and thymic progenitors that survived gave rise to the high TCRbeta diversity observed at day 60 in some patients.

Trimming cost V 3 bases and J 0 bases, with 12 bases left between them. The CDR3 length is 15 residues. Germline CDR1 and CDR2: SGHRS and YFSETQ. The sample holds many counts of this clonotype. What it recognizes is unknown. The library targeted TCRbeta and was prepared with unique molecular identifiers. TCRdb passed the PCR reads through MiXCR, listing each CDR3 protein once. The sample yields about 290,000 distinct CDR3 sequences, 6.5% to 9% seen once. This chain links TRBV5-1 with TRBJ1-1; a weak D match, TRBD1 (5 bases). The receptor was derived from a female patient aged 2 to 10 who had a stem cell transplant for Fanconi anemia, so the T cells may come from the graft donor. The source was peripheral blood, collected 360 days after TCRalphabeta/CD19-depleted stem cell transplant. Here the CDR3 DNA reads TGCGCCAGCAGCTCCAGGGTTAGCATGAACACTGAAGCTTTCTTT. It is translated as CASSSRVSMNTEAFF.